This note documents a single T cell receptor (beta chain) sequence. This specimen belongs to a study of OX40 agonist ivuxolimab in advanced cancers. Study background: Hepatocellular carcinoma, melanoma, renal cell or head and neck cancer was diagnosed in the dose-escalation patients.

Baseline, cycle 4 day 1, and cycle 7 day 1 were the blood sampling points. This CDR3 contains 14 residues. Germline V CDR1 and CDR2: SGHRS, YFSETQ. The V gene lost 1 base and the J gene lost 6 bases, with 11 bases spanning the gap. Repertoires were generated with immunoSEQ multiplex PCR, while TCRdb's copy carries only in-frame clones and drops some. The sample lists fewer than 40,000 clones; 81% were seen once. The origin of this receptor is an adult with an advanced solid tumor such as melanoma, head and neck, liver or kidney cancer. The sample consisted of CD4+ or CD8+ T cells sorted from blood, taken in a trial of the OX40 agonist ivuxolimab. J is TRBJ1-5 and V is TRBV5-1; no clear D gene. CDR3 in amino acids: CASSLTVGIQPQHF. The CDR3 coding sequence is TGCGCCAGCAGCTTGACAGTTGGGATTCAGCCCCAGCATTTT.